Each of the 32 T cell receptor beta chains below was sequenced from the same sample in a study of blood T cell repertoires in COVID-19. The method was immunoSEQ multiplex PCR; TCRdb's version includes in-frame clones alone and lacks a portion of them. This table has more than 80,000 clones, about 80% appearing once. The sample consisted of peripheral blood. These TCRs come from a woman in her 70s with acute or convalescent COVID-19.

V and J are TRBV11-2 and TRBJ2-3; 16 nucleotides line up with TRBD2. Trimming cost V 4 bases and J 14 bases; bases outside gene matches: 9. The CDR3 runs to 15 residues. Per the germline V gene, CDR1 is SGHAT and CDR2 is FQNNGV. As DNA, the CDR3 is TGTGCCAGCAGCTCCCCGGGACTAGCGGGGGGGCGAGTGTATTTT. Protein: CASSSPGLAGGRVYF.

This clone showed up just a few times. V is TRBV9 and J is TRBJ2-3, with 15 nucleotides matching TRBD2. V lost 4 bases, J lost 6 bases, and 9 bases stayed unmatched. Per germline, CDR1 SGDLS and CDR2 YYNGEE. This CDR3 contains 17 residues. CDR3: CASSPRTSGGVADTQYF. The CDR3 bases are TGTGCCAGCAGCCCCCGGACTAGCGGGGGGGTAGCGGATACGCAGTATTTT.

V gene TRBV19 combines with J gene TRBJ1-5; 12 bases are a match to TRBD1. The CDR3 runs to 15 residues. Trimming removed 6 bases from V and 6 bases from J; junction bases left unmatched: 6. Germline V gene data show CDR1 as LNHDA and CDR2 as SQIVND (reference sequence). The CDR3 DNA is TGTGCCAGTAGACCGGGACAGGGGGCTTCTCAGCCCCAGCATTTT. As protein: CASRPGQGASQPQHF.

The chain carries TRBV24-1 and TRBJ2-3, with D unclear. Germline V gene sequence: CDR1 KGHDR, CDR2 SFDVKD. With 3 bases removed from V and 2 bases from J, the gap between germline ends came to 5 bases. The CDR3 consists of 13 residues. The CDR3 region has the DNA TGTGCCACCAGTGATCCCTTCACAGATACGCAGTATTTT. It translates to CATSDPFTDTQYF.

The CDR3 region is CASSLGQGPTEAFF. CDR3 nucleotide sequence: TGTGCCAGCAGCTTAGGCCAGGGGCCCACTGAAGCTTTCTTT. The rearrangement uses TRBV13 and TRBJ1-1; the D gene is possibly TRBD1 (6 bases). Germline CDR1 PRHDT, CDR2 FYEKMQ (reference sequence). This CDR3 spans 14 amino acids. V dropped 0 bases and J dropped 4 bases, with 9 bases sitting between them.

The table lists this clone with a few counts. In DNA, the CDR3 is TGTGCCAGCAGTGTATCAGGGGCGAGATACTATGGCTACACCTTC. Its translation: CASSVSGARYYGYTF. The gene calls are TRBV25-1 and TRBJ1-2; the D gene is possibly TRBD1 (6 bases). This CDR3 spans 15 amino acids. CDR1 MGHDK and CDR2 SYGVNS come from the germline V gene. Trimming left V 4 bases short and J 3 bases short, with 15 bases between.

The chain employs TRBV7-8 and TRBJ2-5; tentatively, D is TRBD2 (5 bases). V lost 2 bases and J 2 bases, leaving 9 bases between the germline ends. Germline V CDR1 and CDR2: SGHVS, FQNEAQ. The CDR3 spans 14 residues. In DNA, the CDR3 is TGTGCCAGCAGCTTATCGGGGTTTCAAGAGACCCAGTACTTC. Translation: CASSLSGFQETQYF. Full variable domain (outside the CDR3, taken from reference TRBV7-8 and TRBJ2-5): GAGVSQSPRYKVAKRGQDVALRCDPISGHVSLFWYQQALGQGPEFLTYFQNEAQLDKSGLPSDRFFAERPEGSVSTLKIQRTQQEDSAVYLCASSLSGFQETQYFGPGTRLLVL.

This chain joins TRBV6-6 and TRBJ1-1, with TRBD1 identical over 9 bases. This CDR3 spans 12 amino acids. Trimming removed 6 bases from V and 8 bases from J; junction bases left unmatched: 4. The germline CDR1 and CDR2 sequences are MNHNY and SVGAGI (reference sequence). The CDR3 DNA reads TGTGCCAGCAGGGTAGGGACAGGGGAAGCTTTCTTT. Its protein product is CASRVGTGEAFF.

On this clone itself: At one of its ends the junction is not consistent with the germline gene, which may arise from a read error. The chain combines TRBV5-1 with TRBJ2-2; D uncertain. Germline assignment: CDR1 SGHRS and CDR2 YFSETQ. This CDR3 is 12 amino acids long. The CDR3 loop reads CASSLNSGELFF. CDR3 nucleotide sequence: TGCGCCAGCAGCTTGAACTCCGGGGAGCTGTTTTTT.

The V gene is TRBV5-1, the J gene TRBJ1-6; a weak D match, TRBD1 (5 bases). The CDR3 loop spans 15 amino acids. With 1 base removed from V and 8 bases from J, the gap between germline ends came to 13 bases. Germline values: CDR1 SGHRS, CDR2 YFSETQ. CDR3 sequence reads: CASSLLGESDSPLHF. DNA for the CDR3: TGCGCCAGCAGCTTGTTAGGGGAATCGGATTCACCCCTCCACTTT.

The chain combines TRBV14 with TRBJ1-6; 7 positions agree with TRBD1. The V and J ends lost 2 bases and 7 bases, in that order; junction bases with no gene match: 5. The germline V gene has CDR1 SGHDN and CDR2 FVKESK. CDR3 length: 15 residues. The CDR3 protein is CASSQRGGGNSPLHF. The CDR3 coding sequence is TGTGCCAGCAGCCAAAGAGGGGGCGGCAATTCACCCCTCCACTTT.

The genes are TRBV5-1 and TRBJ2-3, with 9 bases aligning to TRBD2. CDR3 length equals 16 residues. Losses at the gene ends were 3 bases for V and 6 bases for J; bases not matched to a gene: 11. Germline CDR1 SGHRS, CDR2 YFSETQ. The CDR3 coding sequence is TGCGCCAGCAGCTGGCGGGGTAGCGGGGGCGGTGATACGCAGTATTTT. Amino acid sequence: CASSWRGSGGGDTQYF.

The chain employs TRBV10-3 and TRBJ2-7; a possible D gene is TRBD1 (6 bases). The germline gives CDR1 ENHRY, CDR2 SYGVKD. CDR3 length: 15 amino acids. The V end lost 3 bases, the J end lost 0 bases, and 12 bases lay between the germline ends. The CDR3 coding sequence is TGTGCCATCAGTGACAAGGGACATAGCTCCTACGAGCAGTACTTC. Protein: CAISDKGHSSYEQYF.

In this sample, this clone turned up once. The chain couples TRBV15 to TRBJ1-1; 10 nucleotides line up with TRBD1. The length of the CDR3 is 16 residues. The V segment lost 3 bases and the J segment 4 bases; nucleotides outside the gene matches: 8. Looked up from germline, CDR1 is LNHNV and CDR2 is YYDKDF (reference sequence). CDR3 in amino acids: CATSSGDRGSLTEAFF. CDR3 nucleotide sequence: TGTGCCACCAGCAGTGGGGACAGGGGATCCCTCACTGAAGCTTTCTTT.

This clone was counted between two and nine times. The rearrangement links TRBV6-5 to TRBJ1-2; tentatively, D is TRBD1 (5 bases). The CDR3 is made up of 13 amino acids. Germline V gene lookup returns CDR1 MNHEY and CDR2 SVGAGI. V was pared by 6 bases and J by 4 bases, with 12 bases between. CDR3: CASRGGELYGYTF. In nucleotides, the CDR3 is TGTGCCAGCAGGGGGGGGGAACTCTATGGCTACACCTTC.

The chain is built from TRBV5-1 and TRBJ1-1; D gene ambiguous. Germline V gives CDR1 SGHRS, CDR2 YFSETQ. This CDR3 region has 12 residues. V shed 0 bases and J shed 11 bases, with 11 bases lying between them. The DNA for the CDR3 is TGCGCCAGCAGCTTGGACGGGGTGCATGCTTTCTTT. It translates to CASSLDGVHAFF.

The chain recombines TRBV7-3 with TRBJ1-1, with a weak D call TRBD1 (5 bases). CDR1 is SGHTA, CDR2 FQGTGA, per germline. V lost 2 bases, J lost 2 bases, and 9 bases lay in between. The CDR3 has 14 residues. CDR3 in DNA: TGTGCCAGCAGCTTAGGGGCCGACAACACTGAAGCTTTCTTT. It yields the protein CASSLGADNTEAFF.

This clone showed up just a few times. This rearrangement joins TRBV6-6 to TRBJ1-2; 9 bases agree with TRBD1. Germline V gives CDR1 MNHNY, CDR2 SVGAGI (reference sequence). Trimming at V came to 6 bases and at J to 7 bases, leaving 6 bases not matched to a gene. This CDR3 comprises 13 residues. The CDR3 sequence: CASRGGQGVGYTF. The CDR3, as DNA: TGTGCCAGCAGGGGGGGACAGGGCGTTGGCTACACCTTC.

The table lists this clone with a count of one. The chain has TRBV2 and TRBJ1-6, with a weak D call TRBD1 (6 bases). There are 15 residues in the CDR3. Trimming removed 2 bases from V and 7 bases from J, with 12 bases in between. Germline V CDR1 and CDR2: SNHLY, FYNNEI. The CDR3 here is CASSESGTGNSPLHF. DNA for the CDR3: TGTGCCAGCAGTGAAAGTGGAACAGGGAATTCACCCCTCCACTTT.

CDR3 residues: CASSNPGQGGNEKLFF. The DNA of the CDR3 is TGTGCCAGTAGTAACCCGGGACAGGGAGGTAATGAAAAACTGTTTTTT. The genes are TRBV19 and TRBJ1-4; 9 nucleotides line up with TRBD1. The CDR3 spans 16 residues. Germline V gene sequence: CDR1 LNHDA, CDR2 SQIVND (reference sequence). V was clipped by 4 bases and J by 4 bases; unmatched bases: 7.

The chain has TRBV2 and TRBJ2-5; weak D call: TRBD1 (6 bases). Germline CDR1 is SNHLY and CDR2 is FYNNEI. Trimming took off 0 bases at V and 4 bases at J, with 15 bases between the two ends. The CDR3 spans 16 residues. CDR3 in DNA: TGTGCCAGCAGTGAAGCTCTACAGGGTTCTCGAGAGACCCAGTACTTC. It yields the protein CASSEALQGSRETQYF. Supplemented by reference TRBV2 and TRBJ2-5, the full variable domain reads EPEVTQTPSHQVTQMGQEVILRCVPISNHLYFYWYRQILGQKVEFLVSFYNNEISEKSEIFDDQFSVERPDGSNFTLKIRSTKLEDSAMYFCASSEALQGSRETQYFGPGTRLLVL.

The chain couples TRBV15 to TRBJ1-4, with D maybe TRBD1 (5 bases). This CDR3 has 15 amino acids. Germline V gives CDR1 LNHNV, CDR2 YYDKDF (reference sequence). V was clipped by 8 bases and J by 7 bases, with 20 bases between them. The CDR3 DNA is TGTGCCACCGGGAGGGACCGCCCGACCGGTGAAAAACTGTTTTTT. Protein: CATGRDRPTGEKLFF.

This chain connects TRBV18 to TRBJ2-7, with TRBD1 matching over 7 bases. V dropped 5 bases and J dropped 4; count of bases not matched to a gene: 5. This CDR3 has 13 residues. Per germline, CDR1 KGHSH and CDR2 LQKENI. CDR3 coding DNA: TGTGCCAGCTCAGGTAACAGGGGTTACGAGCAGTACTTC. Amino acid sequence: CASSGNRGYEQYF. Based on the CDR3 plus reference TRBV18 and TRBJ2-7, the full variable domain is NAGVMQNPRHLVRRRGQEARLRCSPMKGHSHVYWYRQLPEEGLKFMVYLQKENIIDESGMPKERFSAEFPKEGPSILRIQQVVRGDSAAYFCASSGNRGYEQYFGPGTRLTVT.

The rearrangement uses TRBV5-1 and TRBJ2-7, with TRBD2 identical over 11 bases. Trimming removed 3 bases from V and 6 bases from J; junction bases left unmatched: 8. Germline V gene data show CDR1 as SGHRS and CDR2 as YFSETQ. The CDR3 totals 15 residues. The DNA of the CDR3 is TGCGCCAGCAGCTCCCAAGGTCTAGCGGGGGGCGAGCAGTACTTC. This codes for CASSSQGLAGGEQYF.

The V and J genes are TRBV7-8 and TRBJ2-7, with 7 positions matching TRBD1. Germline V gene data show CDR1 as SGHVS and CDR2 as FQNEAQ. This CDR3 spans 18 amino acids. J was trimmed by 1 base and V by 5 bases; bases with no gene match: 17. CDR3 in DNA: TGTGCCAGCAGCGCCGGCCTGACAGGGTACACCTTATCCTACGAGCAGTACTTC. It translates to CASSAGLTGYTLSYEQYF.

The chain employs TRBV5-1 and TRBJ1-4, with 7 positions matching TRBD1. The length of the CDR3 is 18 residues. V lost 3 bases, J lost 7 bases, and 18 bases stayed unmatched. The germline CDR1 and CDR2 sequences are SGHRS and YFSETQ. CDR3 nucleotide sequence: TGCGCCAGCAGCTCGTTCCGGGACAGTGCAGGGGGACGTGAAAAACTGTTTTTT. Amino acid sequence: CASSSFRDSAGGREKLFF.

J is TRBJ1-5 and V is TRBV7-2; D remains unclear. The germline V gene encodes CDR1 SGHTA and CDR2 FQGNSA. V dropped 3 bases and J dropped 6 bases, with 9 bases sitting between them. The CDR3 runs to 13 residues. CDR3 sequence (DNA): TGTGCCAGCAGCTTCCAAGGAGGTCAGCCCCAGCATTTT. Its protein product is CASSFQGGQPQHF. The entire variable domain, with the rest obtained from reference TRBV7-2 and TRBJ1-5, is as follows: GAGVSQSPSNKVTEKGKDVELRCDPISGHTALYWYRQSLGQGLEFLIYFQGNSAPDKSGLPSDRFSAERTGGSVSTLTIQRTQQEDSAVYLCASSFQGGQPQHFGDGTRLSIL.

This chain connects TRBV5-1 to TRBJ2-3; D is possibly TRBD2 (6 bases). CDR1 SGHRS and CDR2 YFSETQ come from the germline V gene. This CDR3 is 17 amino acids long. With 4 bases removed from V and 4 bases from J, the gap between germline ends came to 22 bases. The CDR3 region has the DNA TGCGCCAGCAGCGGTACCAGTCTAGCGTCGGTCCCAGATACGCAGTATTTT. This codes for CASSGTSLASVPDTQYF. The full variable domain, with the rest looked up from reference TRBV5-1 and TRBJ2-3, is KAGVTQTPRYLIKTRGQQVTLSCSPISGHRSVSWYQQTPGQGLQFLFEYFSETQRNKGNFPGRFSGRQFSNSRSEMNVSTLELGDSALYLCASSGTSLASVPDTQYFGPGTRLTVL.

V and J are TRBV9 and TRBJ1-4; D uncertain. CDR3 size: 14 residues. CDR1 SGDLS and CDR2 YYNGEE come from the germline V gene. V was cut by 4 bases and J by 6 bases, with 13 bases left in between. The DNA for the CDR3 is TGTGCCAGCAGCCCAGAGGGCGGGGATGAAAAACTGTTTTTT. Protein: CASSPEGGDEKLFF.

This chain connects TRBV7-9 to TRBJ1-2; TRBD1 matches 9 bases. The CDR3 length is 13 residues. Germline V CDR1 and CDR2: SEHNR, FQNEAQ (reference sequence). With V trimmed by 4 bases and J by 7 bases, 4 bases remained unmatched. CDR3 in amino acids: CASSSTGGGGYTF. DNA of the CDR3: TGTGCCAGCAGCTCTACAGGGGGCGGTGGCTACACCTTC.

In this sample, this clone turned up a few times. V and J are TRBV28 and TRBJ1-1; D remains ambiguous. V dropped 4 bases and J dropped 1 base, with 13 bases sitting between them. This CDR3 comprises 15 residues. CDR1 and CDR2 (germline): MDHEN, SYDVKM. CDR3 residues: CASSSPGSRNTEAFF. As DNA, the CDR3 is TGTGCCAGCAGTTCGCCGGGGTCAAGGAACACTGAAGCTTTCTTT.

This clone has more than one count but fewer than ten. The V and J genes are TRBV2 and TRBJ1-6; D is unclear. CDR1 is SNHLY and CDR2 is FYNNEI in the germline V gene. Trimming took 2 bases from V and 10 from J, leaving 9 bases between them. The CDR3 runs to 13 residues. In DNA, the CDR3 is TGTGCCAGCAGTGAAAGAGCTGCGTCACCCCTCCACTTT. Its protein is CASSERAASPLHF.